This T cell receptor beta chain stems from a study of blood T cell repertoires in COVID-19. Study-level background: The United States, Italy and Spain supplied acute and convalescent COVID-19 samples. In each case, the material was cDNA or gDNA derived from T cells, B-cell-depleted T cells, or PBMCs.

Profiling relied on immunoSEQ multiplex PCR, and the TCRdb table lists in-frame clones only, not all of them. The sample holds about 220,000 clones, 80% to 85% seen once. The CDR3 consists of 14 residues. Germline V CDR1 and CDR2: MNHEY, SVGEGT. After removal of 2 bases from V and 3 bases from J, the junction contained 3 bases not matched to a gene. The chain links TRBV6-2 or TRBV6-3 to TRBJ1-2, with 7 bases aligning to TRBD1. The sequenced sample was peripheral blood. The receptor comes from a human donor in a cohort sampled during active COVID-19. CDR3 sequence: CASSYRTGDYGYTF. As DNA, the CDR3 is TGTGCCAGCAGTTACCGCACAGGGGACTATGGCTACACCTTC.